Listed here are 25 T cell receptor beta chains from one sample, sequenced in a study of blood T cell repertoires in COVID-19. Some clones are missing from TCRdb's copy, which holds only in-frame ones; the method was immunoSEQ multiplex PCR. The sample consists of about 100,000 clones, 65% to 85% of them appearing once. The material sequenced was peripheral blood. These receptor sequences come from a man between 65 and 80 years old with active or convalescent COVID-19.

V usage is TRBV6-6 and J usage is TRBJ2-7, with 12 bases identical to TRBD2. J lost 3 bases, V lost 4 bases, and 4 bases had no gene match. The CDR3 sequence is 15 residues long. The germline gives CDR1 MNHNY, CDR2 SVGAGI (reference sequence). CDR3 amino acids: CASSSPGLAGYEQYF. The CDR3 DNA follows: TGTGCCAGCAGTTCCCCGGGACTAGCGGGCTACGAGCAGTACTTC.

The V and J genes are TRBV6-5 and TRBJ2-3; D possibly corresponds to TRBD2 (7 bases). The germline gives CDR1 MNHEY, CDR2 SVGAGI. V was clipped by 6 bases and J by 6 bases, with 13 bases between them. CDR3 length: 13 residues. Here the CDR3 reads CASSLEGGDTQYF. The CDR3, as DNA: TGTGCCAGCAGCCTGGAGGGGGGGGATACGCAGTATTTT.

This clone was found a few times. V and J are TRBV28 and TRBJ1-1; 10 bases line up with TRBD1. CDR1 MDHEN and CDR2 SYDVKM come from the germline V gene. The junction had 3 bases not matched to a gene; V was cut back by 8 bases and J by 0 bases. The length of the CDR3 is 14 residues. The DNA for the CDR3 is TGTGCCAGCTCGACAGGGGGCATGAACACTGAAGCTTTCTTT. It is translated as CASSTGGMNTEAFF.

The chain carries TRBV6-4 and TRBJ1-2, with TRBD1 as a possible D gene (5 bases). The CDR3 length is 13 residues. The V end was cut by 8 bases, the J end by 4 bases, with 14 bases between. CDR1 and CDR2 (germline): MRHNA, SNTAGT. As DNA, the CDR3 is TGTGCCAGCGCCCCCGGGGGTGGCTATGGCTACACCTTC. It translates to CASAPGGGYGYTF.

The V call is TRBV3-1 (or the pseudogene TRBV3-2), the J call TRBJ1-1; TRBD1 might be the D (5 bases). Between the trimmed V and J ends, which lost 3 bases and 5 bases, there was a span of 13 bases. From germline, CDR1 is LGHDT and CDR2 YNNKEL (reference sequence). The CDR3 runs to 14 residues. The CDR3 bases are TGTGCCAGCAGCCAGGGGCCCAGCCTGACTGAAGCTTTCTTT. Amino acids: CASSQGPSLTEAFF.

The table lists this clone with a few counts. The CDR3 loop reads CASSPTAVIGANVLTF. The DNA for the CDR3 is TGTGCCAGCAGTCCTACAGCGGTGATAGGGGCCAACGTCCTGACTTTC. This sequence joins TRBV7-9 and TRBJ2-6; tentatively, D is TRBD2 (5 bases). The CDR3 totals 16 residues. Trimming took off 6 bases at V and 4 bases at J, with 16 bases between the two ends. Per the germline V gene, CDR1 is SEHNR and CDR2 is FQNEAQ (reference sequence). Using reference TRBV7-9 and TRBJ2-6 for the parts outside the CDR3, the full variable domain is DTGVSQNPRHKITKRGQNVTFRCDPISEHNRLYWYRQTLGQGPEFLTYFQNEAQLEKSRLLSDRFSAERPKGSFSTLEIQRTEQGDSAMYLCASSPTAVIGANVLTFGAGSRLTVL.

This chain connects TRBV20-1 to TRBJ2-7, with TRBD1 matching 7 bases. This CDR3 is 11 amino acids long. Germline CDR1 is DFQATT and CDR2 is SNEGSKA (reference sequence). J was trimmed by 2 bases and V by 5 bases; bases with no gene match: 0. The CDR3, as DNA: TGCAGTGCTGGACAGGCCTACGAGCAGTACTTC. Residues: CSAGQAYEQYF.

There are a few counts of this clone. This chain connects TRBV3-1 (or the pseudogene TRBV3-2) to TRBJ2-3, with TRBD2 identical over 13 bases. V was clipped by 6 bases and J by 5 bases; unmatched bases: 2. Germline assignment: CDR1 LGHDT and CDR2 YNNKEL (reference sequence). The CDR3 has 14 amino acids. This CDR3 is CASRGTSGEDTQYF. CDR3 nucleotides: TGTGCCAGCAGGGGGACTAGCGGGGAAGATACGCAGTATTTT.

The chain links TRBV12-3 or TRBV12-4 to TRBJ2-2; a weak D match, TRBD2 (5 bases). V was pared by 8 bases and J by 5 bases, with 12 bases between. The CDR3 is 13 residues long. CDR3: CASGGRRTGELFF. CDR3 DNA: TGTGCCAGCGGCGGGCGGAGGACCGGGGAGCTGTTTTTT.

V and J are TRBV27 and TRBJ2-7; D gene ambiguous. CDR1 MNHEY and CDR2 SMNVEV come from the germline V gene (reference sequence). The CDR3 runs 14 residues. Trimming took 3 bases from V and 0 from J, leaving 9 bases between them. The CDR3 coding sequence is TGTGCCAGCAGTTTTTCAGAAAACTCCTACGAGCAGTACTTC. Protein product: CASSFSENSYEQYF.

The chain recombines TRBV4-2 with TRBJ2-1, with 9 nucleotides matching TRBD2. Losses at the gene ends were 4 bases for V and 3 bases for J; bases not matched to a gene: 4. Germline CDR1 reads LGHNA; CDR2 reads YNFKEQ. The CDR3 spans 15 residues. The CDR3 reads CASSLPSGDYNEQFF. The CDR3 coding sequence is TGTGCCAGCAGCCTTCCTAGCGGGGACTACAATGAGCAGTTCTTC.

This clone has just a few counts. The chain combines TRBV28 with TRBJ1-2; TRBD1 matches 7 bases. This CDR3 is 13 amino acids long. V dropped 2 bases and J dropped 3; count of bases not matched to a gene: 0. CDR1 MDHEN and CDR2 SYDVKM come from the germline V gene. The CDR3 here is CASSLTGDYGYTF. CDR3 in DNA: TGTGCCAGCAGTTTAACAGGGGACTATGGCTACACCTTC.

The chain joins TRBV6-5 to TRBJ1-2; no definite D call. CDR1 is MNHEY, CDR2 SVGAGI, per germline. CDR3 length equals 14 residues. Trimming stripped 6 bases from V and 0 bases from J, with 11 bases between. CDR3 bases: TGTGCCAGCAGAACGGTGGTCCCTAACTATGGCTACACCTTC. It specifies CASRTVVPNYGYTF.

This sequence joins TRBV4-2 and TRBJ1-5; TRBD1 aligns across 7 bases. Losses at the gene ends were 4 bases for V and 0 bases for J; bases not matched to a gene: 3. The CDR3 is 15 residues long. Germline V gives CDR1 LGHNA, CDR2 YNFKEQ. The CDR3 bases are TGTGCCAGCAGCCCCGGGACAGCTAGCAATCAGCCCCAGCATTTT. It specifies CASSPGTASNQPQHF.

The chain employs TRBV7-2 and TRBJ1-5; a weak D match, TRBD1 (5 bases). The CDR3 has 13 amino acids. Trimming pared 6 bases from V and 1 base from J, leaving 7 bases between. Germline assignment: CDR1 SGHTA and CDR2 FQGNSA. This CDR3 is CASRGQSNQPQHF. The CDR3 nucleotides are TGTGCCAGCAGGGGGCAGAGCAATCAGCCCCAGCATTTT.

This clone was detected only a few times. The rearrangement joins TRBV5-1 to TRBJ1-2; tentatively, D is TRBD1 (5 bases). The germline V and J ends were trimmed by 3 bases and 6 bases, with 12 bases remaining between them. The CDR3 has 13 amino acids. The germline V gene encodes CDR1 SGHRS and CDR2 YFSETQ. CDR3 residues: CASSSDSSDGYTF. The CDR3 DNA sequence: TGCGCCAGCAGCTCCGACAGCTCTGATGGCTACACCTTC.

The V gene is TRBV7-2, the J gene TRBJ1-1; no clear D. The V and J ends lost 1 base and 4 bases respectively, with 7 bases between them. This CDR3 spans 13 amino acids. Looked up from germline, CDR1 is SGHTA and CDR2 is FQGNSA. DNA for the CDR3: TGTGCCAGCAGCTTAGATACCGGCACTGAAGCTTTCTTT. This codes for CASSLDTGTEAFF.

The chain is built from TRBV9 and TRBJ1-1; a possible D gene is TRBD1 (5 bases). Germline CDR1 is SGDLS and CDR2 is YYNGEE. Trimming cost V 1 base and J 5 bases, with 9 bases left between them. This CDR3 spans 13 amino acids. The CDR3 region is CASSVTWTTEAFF. The CDR3 DNA is TGTGCCAGCAGCGTAACCTGGACAACTGAAGCTTTCTTT.

This clone was seen a few times. The chain has TRBV7-2 and TRBJ1-5; 8 bases fit TRBD1. Trimming removed 5 bases from V and 2 bases from J; junction bases left unmatched: 2. Germline CDR1 SGHTA, CDR2 FQGNSA. The CDR3 runs to 14 residues. CDR3: CASSEQGGNQPQHF. The CDR3 nucleotides read TGTGCCAGCAGCGAACAGGGGGGCAATCAGCCCCAGCATTTT.

The rearrangement links TRBV30 to TRBJ2-2; 11 bases align to TRBD2. The V and J ends lost 2 bases and 5 bases, in that order; junction bases with no gene match: 7. Germline V gene lookup returns CDR1 GTSNPN and CDR2 SVGIG (reference sequence). This CDR3 region has 16 residues. CDR3 amino acids: CAWSTLAGGRTGELFF. CDR3 bases: TGTGCCTGGAGTACCCTAGCGGGGGGTCGGACCGGGGAGCTGTTTTTT.

The chain employs TRBV24-1 and TRBJ2-2; possibly TRBD1 for D (5 bases). Germline loops: CDR1 KGHDR, CDR2 SFDVKD. V was clipped by 6 bases and J by 0 bases, with 7 bases between them. The CDR3 spans 14 residues. As DNA, the CDR3 is TGTGCCACCAGTCAACAGGCGAACACCGGGGAGCTGTTTTTT. Amino acid sequence: CATSQQANTGELFF.

The chain carries TRBV4-1 and TRBJ1-1, with TRBD1 as a possible D gene (6 bases). Germline CDR1 MGHRA, CDR2 YSYEKL. The CDR3 has 13 residues. The V gene lost 2 bases and the J gene lost 7 bases, with 11 bases spanning the gap. CDR3 coding DNA: TGCGCCAGCAGCCAACTAGGGGGGGTTGAAGCTTTCTTT. It is translated as CASSQLGGVEAFF.

V is TRBV6-1 and J is TRBJ1-5; no definite D call. The germline CDR1 and CDR2 sequences are MNHNS and SASEGT. V dropped 0 bases and J dropped 3 bases, with 6 bases sitting between them. The CDR3 extends over 14 amino acids. CDR3 in DNA: TGTGCCAGCAGTGAAGCGGGAGACAATCAGCCCCAGCATTTT. It encodes CASSEAGDNQPQHF.

This chain connects TRBV6-5 to TRBJ1-3; 7 nucleotides align to TRBD1. This CDR3 spans 14 amino acids. Per the germline V gene, CDR1 is MNHEY and CDR2 is SVGAGI. Trimming took 5 bases from V and 3 from J; bases not matched to a gene: 4. Written as DNA, the CDR3 is TGTGCCAGCAGTAGGGGGCTGGGTGGAAACACCATATATTTT. Residues: CASSRGLGGNTIYF.

The chain joins TRBV18 to TRBJ2-2; 8 bases agree with TRBD1. CDR1 and CDR2 (germline): KGHSH, LQKENI. With 4 bases clipped from V and 3 bases from J, the junction kept 7 bases outside the gene matches. CDR3 size: 16 residues. The chain's CDR3 is CASSRTTGADTGELFF. The CDR3 DNA follows: TGTGCCAGCTCACGCACGACAGGGGCCGACACCGGGGAGCTGTTTTTT.